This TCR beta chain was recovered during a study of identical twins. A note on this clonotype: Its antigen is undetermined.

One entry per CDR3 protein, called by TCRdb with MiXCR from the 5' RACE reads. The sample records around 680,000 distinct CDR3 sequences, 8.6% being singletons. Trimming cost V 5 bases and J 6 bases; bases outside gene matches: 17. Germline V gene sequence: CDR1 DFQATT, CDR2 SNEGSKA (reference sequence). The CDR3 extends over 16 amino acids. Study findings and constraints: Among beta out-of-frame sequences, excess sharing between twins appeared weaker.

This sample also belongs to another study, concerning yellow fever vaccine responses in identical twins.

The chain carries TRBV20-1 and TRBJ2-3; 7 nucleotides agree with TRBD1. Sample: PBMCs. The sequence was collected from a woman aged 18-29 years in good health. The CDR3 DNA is TGCAGTGCTTCCCCGCTGGGACAGAGGCTAGCCGATACGCAGTATTTT. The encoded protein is CSASPLGQRLADTQYF.